This paragraph covers one T cell receptor (beta chain) sequence. Sequenced by immunoSEQ multiplex PCR; TCRdb stores in-frame clones only, minus some. The sample holds around 340,000 clones, approximately 86% seen once. The record originates from a study of Ad26.COV2.S vaccination and SARS-CoV-2 variants. Study summary: Intramuscularly, Ad26.COV2.S was given either once or twice, 56 days apart.

Germline V gene data show CDR1 as MNHEY and CDR2 as SVGEGT. V shed 5 bases and J shed 6 bases, with 9 bases lying between them. The CDR3 contains 12 residues. Indicated treatment: 15 to 20 received Ad26.COV2.S at low or high dose, single or two shots; about 5 received placebo; per-sample allocation not given. Sampling was done on day 63 after the first vaccine or placebo injection. This sample comprised peripheral blood, obtained in a trial of Ad26.COV2.S vaccine versus placebo. J is TRBJ2-3 and V is TRBV6-2 or TRBV6-3; D ambiguous. The receptor comes from a person between 18 and 60 years old who received the Ad26.COV2.S COVID-19 vaccine or a placebo. This chain's CDR3 is CASSTLGDTQYF. CDR3 DNA: TGTGCCAGCAGTACCCTTGGGGATACGCAGTATTTT.